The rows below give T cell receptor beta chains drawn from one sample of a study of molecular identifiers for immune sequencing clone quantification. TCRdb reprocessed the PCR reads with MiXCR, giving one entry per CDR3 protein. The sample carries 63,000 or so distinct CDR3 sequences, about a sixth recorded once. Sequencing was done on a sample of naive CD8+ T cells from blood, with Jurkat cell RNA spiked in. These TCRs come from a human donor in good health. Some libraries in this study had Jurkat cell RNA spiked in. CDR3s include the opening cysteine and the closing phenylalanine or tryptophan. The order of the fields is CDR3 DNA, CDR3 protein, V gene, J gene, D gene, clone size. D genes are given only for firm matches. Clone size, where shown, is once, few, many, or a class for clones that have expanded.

CDR3nt: TGTGCCAGCAGCTTACCTAGCGGGGTCTACAATGAGCAGTTCTTC
CDR3aa: CASSLPSGVYNEQFF
v_gene: TRBV6-2/TRBV6-3
j_gene: TRBJ2-1
d_gene: TRBD2
abundance: many

CDR3nt: TGTGCCACCAGTGATGCCAGGCAAGAGACCCAGTACTTC
CDR3aa: CATSDARQETQYF
v_gene: TRBV24-1
j_gene: TRBJ2-5
d_gene: -
abundance: many

CDR3nt: TGTGCCAGCAGCTTGGGAACGTCGGTCTTCCGGGACACTCAGTACTTC
CDR3aa: CASSLGTSVFRDTQYF
v_gene: TRBV5-8
j_gene: TRBJ2-4
d_gene: -
abundance: -

CDR3nt: TGTGCCTGGAGTGTACTCCTGACTGAGCAGTACTTC
CDR3aa: CAWSVLLTEQYF
v_gene: TRBV30
j_gene: TRBJ2-7
d_gene: -
abundance: few

CDR3nt: TGTGCCAGCAGTTTAGGAGGGCCTGAAGCTTTCTTT
CDR3aa: CASSLGGPEAFF
v_gene: TRBV12-3/TRBV12-4
j_gene: TRBJ1-1
d_gene: -
abundance: many

CDR3nt: TGTGCCGGGTCCAGCGGGAGGGGGGCTGAGCAGTTCTTC
CDR3aa: CAGSSGRGAEQFF
v_gene: TRBV12-3/TRBV12-4
j_gene: TRBJ2-1
d_gene: TRBD2
abundance: many

CDR3nt: TGTGCCAGCAGGGGGTCTAGGACAAAAAGGAAGGATGAGCAGTTCTTC
CDR3aa: CASRGSRTKRKDEQFF
v_gene: TRBV12-3/TRBV12-4
j_gene: TRBJ2-1
d_gene: -
abundance: -

CDR3nt: TGCGCCAGCAGCCAAGATCATCCGGGAACTTACGAGCAGTACTTC
CDR3aa: CASSQDHPGTYEQYF
v_gene: TRBV4-1
j_gene: TRBJ2-7
d_gene: -
abundance: many

CDR3nt: TGCAGTGCCCAAGGACAGGGGGCCTACGAGCAGTACTTC
CDR3aa: CSAQGQGAYEQYF
v_gene: TRBV20-1
j_gene: TRBJ2-7
d_gene: TRBD1
abundance: -

CDR3nt: TGCGCCAGCAGCCAAGGGACTAGCGGGATTAATCCCTACGAGCAGTACTTC
CDR3aa: CASSQGTSGINPYEQYF
v_gene: TRBV4-1
j_gene: TRBJ2-7
d_gene: TRBD2
abundance: many

CDR3nt: TGTGCCAGCAGCTTGGACAGTCATAACTATGGCTACACCTTC
CDR3aa: CASSLDSHNYGYTF
v_gene: TRBV7-2
j_gene: TRBJ1-2
d_gene: -
abundance: many

CDR3nt: TGTGCCAGCAGCCCACCCCTCGGAGAGACCCAGTACTTC
CDR3aa: CASSPPLGETQYF
v_gene: TRBV7-9
j_gene: TRBJ2-5
d_gene: -
abundance: many

CDR3nt: TGTGCCAGCAGCGAGGAGGTCGACCGGCCCACAGATACGCAGTATTTT
CDR3aa: CASSEEVDRPTDTQYF
v_gene: TRBV7-6
j_gene: TRBJ2-3
d_gene: -
abundance: many

CDR3nt: TGTGCCAGCAGTGAAGTTGACAGGGTTAGCACAGATACGCAGTATTTT
CDR3aa: CASSEVDRVSTDTQYF
v_gene: TRBV2
j_gene: TRBJ2-3
d_gene: TRBD1
abundance: many

CDR3nt: TGTGCCATCACCTCTGGCGGACTACTCTACGAGCAGTACTTC
CDR3aa: CAITSGGLLYEQYF
v_gene: TRBV10-3
j_gene: TRBJ2-7
d_gene: -
abundance: many

CDR3nt: TGCGCCAGCAGCCAAGATAGGGGGGCCCGTGGGGAGACCCAGTACTTC
CDR3aa: CASSQDRGARGETQYF
v_gene: TRBV4-3
j_gene: TRBJ2-5
d_gene: -
abundance: many

CDR3nt: TGTGCCAGCAGCCCCTTGCAGGGGGCGAGTCTAGAGACCCAGTACTTC
CDR3aa: CASSPLQGASLETQYF
v_gene: TRBV5-4
j_gene: TRBJ2-5
d_gene: TRBD1
abundance: few

CDR3nt: TGTGCCAGCAGTTCCCCCGACAGGGCGAGCACAGATACGCAGTATTTT
CDR3aa: CASSSPDRASTDTQYF
v_gene: TRBV2
j_gene: TRBJ2-3
d_gene: TRBD1
abundance: many

CDR3nt: TGTGCCAGCAGTTTAGAGGTAGGGATAGCCTACGAGCAGTACTTC
CDR3aa: CASSLEVGIAYEQYF
v_gene: TRBV12-3/TRBV12-4
j_gene: TRBJ2-7
d_gene: -
abundance: -

CDR3nt: TGTGCCAGCAGTCGGACTAGCGGGACCGTATTACAGACCCTGCAAAGCTCCTACGAGCAGTACTTC
CDR3aa: CASSRTSGTVLQTLQSSYEQYF
v_gene: TRBV28
j_gene: TRBJ2-7
d_gene: TRBD2
abundance: many

CDR3nt: TGTGCCAGCAGCTTATCAGGTCTCAATCAGCCCCGGCATTTT
CDR3aa: CASSLSGLNQPRHF
v_gene: TRBV7-3
j_gene: TRBJ1-5
d_gene: -
abundance: -